The rows below give T cell receptor beta chains drawn from one sample of a study of blood T cells in healthy people across ages. MiXCR, applied by TCRdb to the 5' RACE reads, yields one record per CDR3 protein. Of 1.5 million or so distinct CDR3 sequences in the sample, roughly 43% were seen once. Sequencing was performed on blood. The origin of the receptors is a woman between 18 and 29 years old in good health. Both conserved end residues are part of each CDR3. Each record gives: D gene, V gene, clone size, J gene, CDR3 DNA, CDR3 protein. D genes are given only for firm matches. For some rows the clone size is stated as once, few or many, or as a class when expanded; others skip it.

>.|TRBV29-1|.|TRBJ1-4
TGCAGCGTTGAAGTAGCAGGAGGGATACCTAATGAAAAACTGTTTTTT
CSVEVAGGIPNEKLFF
>.|TRBV29-1|few|TRBJ2-1
TGCAGCGACCTTACCGGGACGGGCAGCTCCTACAATGAGCAGTTCTTC
CSDLTGTGSSYNEQFF
>TRBD2|TRBV12-3/TRBV12-4|.|TRBJ2-1
TGTGCCAGCAGCATCAGCGGGAGGGCCAACAATGAGCAGTTCTTC
CASSISGRANNEQFF
>.|TRBV29-1|few|TRBJ1-2
TGCAGCGCCCTCGAGGGAGTATCCTATGGCTACACCTTC
CSALEGVSYGYTF
>TRBD1|TRBV5-1|.|TRBJ1-1
TGCGCCAGCAGCTCCCGGACAGGGCAGGGGACTGAAGCTTTCTTT
CASSSRTGQGTEAFF
>.|TRBV6-2/TRBV6-3|.|TRBJ1-1
TGTGCCAGCAGCGCACATCTGCGGAACACTGAAGCTTTCTTT
CASSAHLRNTEAFF
>.|TRBV25-1|many|TRBJ2-1
TGTGCCAGCAGAGGCTACAATGAGCAGTTCTTC
CASRGYNEQFF
>.|TRBV4-1|few|TRBJ1-1
TGCGCCAGCAGCCAAGTTTGGCAGGGCACTGAAGCTTTCTTT
CASSQVWQGTEAFF
>.|TRBV5-1|.|TRBJ2-7
TGCGCCAGCAGCTTCACCGGATGGGCCTACGAGCAGTACTTC
CASSFTGWAYEQYF
>TRBD2|TRBV18|.|TRBJ2-7
TGTGCCAGCTCACCACCCCACGCTAGCGGGAGAATGTACGAGCAGTACTTC
CASSPPHASGRMYEQYF
>TRBD2|TRBV12-3/TRBV12-4|many|TRBJ2-1
TGTGCCAGCAGTCCAGCTAGCGGGAATGAGCAGTTCTTC
CASSPASGNEQFF
>TRBD1|TRBV4-1|.|TRBJ2-1
TGCGCCAGCAGCCAACTTGGGACAGCGTACAATGAGCAGTTCTTC
CASSQLGTAYNEQFF
>TRBD1|TRBV5-1|.|TRBJ1-6
TGCGCCAGCACCCCCGACAGGGATAATTCACCCCTCCACTTT
CASTPDRDNSPLHF
>TRBD1|TRBV29-1|many|TRBJ2-5
TGCAGCGTTGATCCAGGACAGGGAGAGACCCAGTACTTC
CSVDPGQGETQYF
>.|TRBV20-1|.|TRBJ1-1
TGCAGTGCTAGTTCCCGGACTGAAGCTTTCTTT
CSASSRTEAFF
>TRBD2|TRBV20-1|once|TRBJ2-4
TGCAGTGCTAAAGCGGCGGGAGGGTGGGAGGAAAACATTCAGTACTTC
CSAKAAGGWEENIQYF
>.|TRBV12-3/TRBV12-4|.|TRBJ2-1
TGTACCAGCAGTTTAGGAGGGGGGGCCTACAATGAGCAGTTCTTC
CTSSLGGGAYNEQFF
>TRBD1|TRBV28|.|TRBJ1-5
TGTGCCACCTCCGGGACAGCCTTTAATCAGCCCCAGCATTTT
CATSGTAFNQPQHF
>.|TRBV28|few|TRBJ1-2
TGTGCCAGCAGTTTTCCCTATGGCTACACCTTC
CASSFPYGYTF
>.|TRBV10-3|.|TRBJ2-5
TGTGCCATCAGTCTTCTCAGGGGAGAGACCCAGTACTTC
CAISLLRGETQYF
>TRBD2|TRBV7-2|few|TRBJ2-1
TGTGCCAGCAGCCCCTCTAGCGGGATTAGGAATGAGCAGTTCTTC
CASSPSSGIRNEQFF
>.|TRBV4-1|.|TRBJ2-3
TGCGCCAGCAGCCAAGGACCTTATGGGTACGATACGCAGTATTTT
CASSQGPYGYDTQYF
>.|TRBV6-5|few|TRBJ2-2
TGTGCCAGCAGTTACGGGTTGGAAGGGGGCACCGGGGAGCTGTTTTTT
CASSYGLEGGTGELFF
>TRBD2|TRBV7-7|.|TRBJ2-1
TGCGCTAGCAGCGCTACTAGCGGGGGGGCAACTGAGCAGTTCTTC
CASSATSGGATEQFF
>.|TRBV9|.|TRBJ1-4
TGTGCCAGCAGCGTACGCCCATTGGCAACTAATGAAAAACTGTTTTTT
CASSVRPLATNEKLFF
>TRBD1|TRBV28|.|TRBJ1-2
TGTGCCAGCACCTCACTCCGGGACAGGGTTACCGAGTATGGCTACACCTTC
CASTSLRDRVTEYGYTF
>.|TRBV6-1|.|TRBJ1-1
TGTGCCAGCAGTGAAGGGGTTTTCGGAAAGGGCACTGAAGCTTTCTTT
CASSEGVFGKGTEAFF
>.|TRBV20-1|.|TRBJ2-3
TGCAGTGCTAGAAGGCGGCCGGGAACAGATACGCAGTATTTT
CSARRRPGTDTQYF
>TRBD2|TRBV20-1|.|TRBJ2-5
TGCAGTGCTAGTAGAGCGGGGGCTTACAATGAGCAGTACTTC
CSASRAGAYNEQYF
>.|TRBV20-1|.|TRBJ2-7
TGCAGTGCTAGCGCGGCCCTCGAGCAGTACTTC
CSASAALEQYF
>.|TRBV7-3|many|TRBJ2-1
TGTGCCAGCAGTTTATCGCGGAGCTCCTACAATGAGCAGTTCTTC
CASSLSRSSYNEQFF
>.|TRBV7-2|.|TRBJ2-3
TGTGCCAGCAGCTTAGCCCCAGTCGGACGAGTCACAGATACGCAGTATTTT
CASSLAPVGRVTDTQYF
>.|TRBV3-1|few|TRBJ2-3
TGTGCCAGCAGCCAAAGGGGCGATTTGGTGAACACAGATACGCAGTATTTT
CASSQRGDLVNTDTQYF
>.|TRBV6-2/TRBV6-3|.|TRBJ2-4
TGTGCCAGCAGCCTTCGCGGGGACAAAAACATTCAGTACTTC
CASSLRGDKNIQYF
>TRBD2|TRBV28|few|TRBJ2-7
TGTGCCAGCAGTTTAGGCGGAGGGGAGGGACGCGAGCAGTACTTC
CASSLGGGEGREQYF
>.|TRBV7-2|.|TRBJ2-7
TGTGCCGGCAGCTCCGGGCTAGTGGGCTCCTACGAGCAGTACTTC
CAGSSGLVGSYEQYF
>.|TRBV4-1|.|TRBJ2-1
TGCGCCAGCAGCCAAAGAGTACTCCTTGAGCAGTTCTTC
CASSQRVLLEQFF
>.|TRBV20-1|few|TRBJ1-1
TGCAGTGCTAGCCCGGGCAATTTGAACACTGAAGCTTTCTTT
CSASPGNLNTEAFF
>.|TRBV12-3/TRBV12-4|few|TRBJ2-2
TGTGCCAGCAGTTTAATCAGGAGCACCGGGGAGCTGTTTTTT
CASSLIRSTGELFF
>.|TRBV20-1|.|TRBJ2-7
TGCAGTGCTAGAAGGGGGGCTAGCGGAGCCTACGAGCAGTACTTC
CSARRGASGAYEQYF
>TRBD2|TRBV7-2|.|TRBJ2-3
TGTGCCAGCAGCCTAGAAAGGGTAGCGGGAGTTCCAGATACGCAGTATTTT
CASSLERVAGVPDTQYF
>TRBD2|TRBV7-6|few|TRBJ2-2
TGTGCCAGCAGCCTAGCGGGGGGGCCAACCGGGGAGCTGTTTTTT
CASSLAGGPTGELFF
>.|TRBV7-2|.|TRBJ2-3
TGTGCCAGCAGCCAAATGACGGATACGCAGTATTTT
CASSQMTDTQYF
>TRBD2|TRBV20-1|.|TRBJ2-7
TGCAGTGCTTCCTTGTTGGGGACAAGCGGGAGGCAAAACGAGCAGTACTTC
CSASLLGTSGRQNEQYF
>.|TRBV7-2|.|TRBJ2-3
TGTGCCAGCAGCCCATGGACAAGTAGCACAGATACGCAGTATTTT
CASSPWTSSTDTQYF
>.|TRBV6-2/TRBV6-3|few|TRBJ1-1
TGTGCCAGCAGTCCTCGGACAATTGAAGCTTTCTTT
CASSPRTIEAFF
>.|TRBV19|.|TRBJ2-1
TGTGCCAGTAGTATACAGAGGGGCAATGAGCAGTTCTTC
CASSIQRGNEQFF
>TRBD1|TRBV20-1|.|TRBJ2-3
TGCAGTGCCCGGGACAGGCGAAAAGGGACAGATACGCAGTATTTT
CSARDRRKGTDTQYF
>.|TRBV20-1|.|TRBJ2-5
TGCAGTGCTAGATTGGACAGTCAAGAGACCCAGTACTTC
CSARLDSQETQYF
>.|TRBV20-1|.|TRBJ2-5
TGCAGTGCACAACTCCGGGACTACCAAGAGACCCAGTACTTC
CSAQLRDYQETQYF
>.|TRBV20-1|.|TRBJ2-1
TGCAGTGCTAGAGATAAGTTGAACAATGAGCAGGTCTTC
CSARDKLNNEQVF
>.|TRBV21-1|many|TRBJ2-3
TGTGCCAGCAGCATCCGAAGGACAATACCCCTTAGCACAGATACGCAGTATTTT
CASSIRRTIPLSTDTQYF
>TRBD2|TRBV20-1|.|TRBJ2-7
TGCAGTGCTAGTGGCGCGGGAGTTAGATATGAGCAGTACTTC
CSASGAGVRYEQYF
>.|TRBV9|.|TRBJ2-7
TGTGCCAGCAGCCCCCACGTCTCGAGGTACGAGCAGTACTTC
CASSPHVSRYEQYF
>TRBD1|TRBV20-1|.|TRBJ1-2
TGCAGTGCTAGTGGCACAGGGGGCTCCAACTATGGCTACACCTTC
CSASGTGGSNYGYTF
>TRBD2|TRBV9|.|TRBJ2-1
TGTGCCAGCAGCGCCGGACTAGTTACCGAAAATGAGCAGTTCTTC
CASSAGLVTENEQFF